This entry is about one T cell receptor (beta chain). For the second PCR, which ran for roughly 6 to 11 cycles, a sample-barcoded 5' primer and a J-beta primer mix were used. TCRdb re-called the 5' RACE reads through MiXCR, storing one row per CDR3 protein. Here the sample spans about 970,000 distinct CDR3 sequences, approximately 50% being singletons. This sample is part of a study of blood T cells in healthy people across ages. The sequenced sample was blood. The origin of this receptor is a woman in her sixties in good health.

CDR3 amino acids: CASSLGGAPQETQYF. DNA for the CDR3: TGCGCCAGCAGCTTAGGTGGGGCCCCCCAAGAGACCCAGTACTTC. This chain links TRBV5-1 with TRBJ2-5, with D maybe TRBD1 (5 bases). V was trimmed by 2 bases and J by 1 base, leaving 12 bases between them. The V gene's germline CDR1 is SGHRS and CDR2 YFSETQ. The CDR3 loop spans 15 amino acids. Drawing the rest from reference TRBV5-1 and TRBJ2-5, the complete variable domain is KAGVTQTPRYLIKTRGQQVTLSCSPISGHRSVSWYQQTPGQGLQFLFEYFSETQRNKGNFPGRFSGRQFSNSRSEMNVSTLELGDSALYLCASSLGGAPQETQYFGPGTRLLVL.